A single T cell receptor (beta chain) is shown here with its context. This sample was included in a study of blood T cell repertoires in COVID-19. Study summary: T cells, B-cell-depleted T cells, or PBMCs provided the cDNA or gDNA that served as material.

In the source study's methods: Estimated nucleated cell counts came from reference gene primer amplification. Generated by immunoSEQ multiplex PCR, the TCRdb table keeps only in-frame clones and is missing some. That table gives V, J and clone size, and the DNA gave D and trimming. Seen here are fewer than 110,000 clones, roughly 90% observed once, and the top ten hold 4.9%. CDR1 is SGHTA and CDR2 is FQGNSA in the germline V gene. V was pared by 2 bases and J by 4 bases, with 14 bases of the junction left unmatched. The CDR3 length is 18 residues. The TCR was taken from a man between 35 and 55 years old with active or convalescent COVID-19. The chain has TRBV7-2 and TRBJ2-5; 9 bases align to TRBD2. Sequences were obtained from peripheral blood. The CDR3 sequence is CASSLTFASGALGETQYF. In DNA form, the CDR3 reads TGTGCCAGCAGCTTAACTTTTGCTAGCGGGGCGCTGGGAGAGACCCAGTACTTC. Variable domain in full (rest from reference TRBV7-2 and TRBJ2-5): GAGVSQSPSNKVTEKGKDVELRCDPISGHTALYWYRQSLGQGLEFLIYFQGNSAPDKSGLPSDRFSAERTGGSVSTLTIQRTQQEDSAVYLCASSLTFASGALGETQYFGPGTRLLVL.